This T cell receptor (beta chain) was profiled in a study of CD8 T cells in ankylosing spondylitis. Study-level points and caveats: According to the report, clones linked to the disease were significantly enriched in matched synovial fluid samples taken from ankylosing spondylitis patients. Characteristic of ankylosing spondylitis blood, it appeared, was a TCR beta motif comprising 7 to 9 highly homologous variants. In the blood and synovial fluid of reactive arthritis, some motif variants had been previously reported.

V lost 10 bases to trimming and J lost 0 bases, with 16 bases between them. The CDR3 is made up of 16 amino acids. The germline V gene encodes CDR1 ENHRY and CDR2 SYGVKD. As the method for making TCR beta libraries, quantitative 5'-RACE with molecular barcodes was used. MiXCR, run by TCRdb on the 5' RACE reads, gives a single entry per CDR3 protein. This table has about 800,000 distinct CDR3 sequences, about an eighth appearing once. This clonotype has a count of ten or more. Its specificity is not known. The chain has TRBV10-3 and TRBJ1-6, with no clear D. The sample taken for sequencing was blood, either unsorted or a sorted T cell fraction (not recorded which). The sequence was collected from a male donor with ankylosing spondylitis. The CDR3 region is CATNRAPSSYNSPLHF. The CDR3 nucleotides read TGTGCCACGAACCGGGCCCCGAGCTCCTATAATTCACCCCTCCACTTT.